The 20 T cell receptor beta chains below come from one sample, sequenced in a study of Ad26.COV2.S vaccination and SARS-CoV-2 variants. The sample's treatment: around 19 received Ad26.COV2.S at low or high dose, single or two shots; several received placebo; per-sample allocation not given. After the first vaccine or placebo injection, samples were drawn on day 63. The assay was immunoSEQ multiplex PCR, and TCRdb's table has in-frame clones only and misses some. The data show approximately 300,000 clones, around four fifths seen once. The sequenced sample was peripheral blood, obtained in a trial of Ad26.COV2.S vaccine versus placebo. These receptors were collected from a person aged 18-65 years who received the Ad26.COV2.S COVID-19 vaccine or a placebo.

This chain connects TRBV3-1 (or the pseudogene TRBV3-2) to TRBJ2-7; D not resolved. Germline CDR1 and CDR2: LGHDT and YNNKEL (reference sequence). The CDR3 covers 12 residues. Trimming shortened V by 4 bases and J by 0 bases, and 4 bases separated the two germline ends. CDR3 coding DNA: TGTGCCAGCAGCCGAGTCTCCTACGAGCAGTACTTC. It is translated as CASSRVSYEQYF.

The chain recombines TRBV27 with TRBJ2-7, with TRBD1 matching over 9 bases. There are 14 residues in the CDR3. The V gene's germline CDR1 is MNHEY and CDR2 SMNVEV (reference sequence). V lost 3 bases to trimming and J lost 3 bases; unmatched junction nucleotides: 3. The CDR3 nucleotides are TGTGCCAGCAGTTTGGTGACAGGGGGCTACGAGCAGTACTTC. Its protein product is CASSLVTGGYEQYF.

This sequence joins TRBV5-1 and TRBJ1-1; the D gene is possibly TRBD1 (5 bases). V lost 0 bases to trimming and J lost 1 base, with 10 bases between them. The CDR3 has 15 amino acids. The germline V gene encodes CDR1 SGHRS and CDR2 YFSETQ. The CDR3 here is CASSLDGHGNTEAFF. Here the CDR3 DNA reads TGCGCCAGCAGCTTGGATGGACACGGGAACACTGAAGCTTTCTTT. The full variable domain, in which reference TRBV5-1 and TRBJ1-1 provide the parts outside the CDR3, is KAGVTQTPRYLIKTRGQQVTLSCSPISGHRSVSWYQQTPGQGLQFLFEYFSETQRNKGNFPGRFSGRQFSNSRSEMNVSTLELGDSALYLCASSLDGHGNTEAFFGQGTRLTVV.

V usage is TRBV5-1 and J usage is TRBJ2-5, with D possibly matching TRBD1 (6 bases). Germline CDR1 and CDR2: SGHRS and YFSETQ. Between the trimmed V and J ends, which lost 4 bases and 5 bases, there was a span of 12 bases. The CDR3 extends over 13 amino acids. The CDR3 DNA follows: TGCGCCAGCAGCCCACAGGGTCGGGAGACCCAGTACTTC. Translation gives CASSPQGRETQYF. Based on the CDR3 plus reference TRBV5-1 and TRBJ2-5, the full variable domain is KAGVTQTPRYLIKTRGQQVTLSCSPISGHRSVSWYQQTPGQGLQFLFEYFSETQRNKGNFPGRFSGRQFSNSRSEMNVSTLELGDSALYLCASSPQGRETQYFGPGTRLLVL.

The V call is TRBV4-1, the J call TRBJ2-7; D is unclear. Germline values: CDR1 MGHRA, CDR2 YSYEKL. Trimming took off 0 bases at V and 0 bases at J, with 6 bases between the two ends. This CDR3 is 14 amino acids long. The CDR3 sequence: CASSQDGISYEQYF. In DNA form, the CDR3 reads TGCGCCAGCAGCCAAGATGGCATCTCCTACGAGCAGTACTTC.

This chain connects TRBV27 to TRBJ1-2; maybe TRBD1 (5 bases). The CDR3 has 13 amino acids. Trimming pared 10 bases from V and 2 bases from J, leaving 14 bases between. Germline CDR1 and CDR2: MNHEY and SMNVEV (reference sequence). CDR3: CATNHGGNYGYTF. The CDR3 DNA reads as TGTGCCACCAACCACGGGGGAAACTATGGCTACACCTTC.

The chain has TRBV5-1 and TRBJ2-1; 15 positions agree with TRBD2. The germline V gene encodes CDR1 SGHRS and CDR2 YFSETQ. The CDR3 loop spans 19 amino acids. Germline trimming cut 2 bases from V and 6 bases from J; bases unmatched to any gene: 12. The CDR3, as DNA: TGCGCCAGCAGCTTTGGGACTAGCGGGGGGACCCTCGGGAGCAATGAGCAGTTCTTC. Its translation: CASSFGTSGGTLGSNEQFF.

V is TRBV6-5 and J is TRBJ1-4; D unclear. Germline V lookup: CDR1 MNHEY, CDR2 SVGAGI. The CDR3 extends over 14 amino acids. V lost 2 bases and J 8 bases, leaving 12 bases between the germline ends. The CDR3 DNA reads TGTGCCAGCAGTTACGGGTCTTCCGACGAAAAACTGTTTTTT. Its protein is CASSYGSSDEKLFF.

The rearrangement links TRBV11-2 to TRBJ2-6, with a possible D match to TRBD2 (5 bases). Germline CDR1 reads SGHAT; CDR2 reads FQNNGV. The CDR3 has 16 residues. V shed 5 bases and J shed 0 bases, with 11 bases lying between them. CDR3 region: CASSLAGISGANVLTF. CDR3 nucleotides: TGTGCCAGCAGCCTAGCCGGAATCTCTGGGGCCAACGTCCTGACTTTC. The full variable domain, rest sourced from reference TRBV11-2 and TRBJ2-6, is EAGVAQSPRYKIIEKRQSVAFWCNPISGHATLYWYQQILGQGPKLLIQFQNNGVVDDSQLPKDRFSAERLKGVDSTLKIQPAKLEDSAVYLCASSLAGISGANVLTFGAGSRLTVL.

The chain joins TRBV5-1 to TRBJ2-1, with 8 positions matching TRBD1. This CDR3 is 14 amino acids long. V trimming: 3 bases; J trimming: 3 bases; junction bases outside the gene matches: 2. Looked up from germline, CDR1 is SGHRS and CDR2 is YFSETQ. The CDR3 region is CASSYRGNYNEQFF. The CDR3 DNA is TGCGCCAGCAGCTACAGGGGGAACTACAATGAGCAGTTCTTC.

J is TRBJ2-7 and V is TRBV5-1; 12 nucleotides line up with TRBD2. Germline values: CDR1 SGHRS, CDR2 YFSETQ. The CDR3 has 15 amino acids. The V segment lost 4 bases and the J segment 3 bases; nucleotides outside the gene matches: 5. In nucleotides, the CDR3 is TGCGCCAGCAGCATACTAGCGGGGGGCAACTACGAGCAGTACTTC. Protein product: CASSILAGGNYEQYF.

The rearrangement links TRBV28 to TRBJ2-7; 7 bases fit TRBD1. Germline values: CDR1 MDHEN, CDR2 SYDVKM. The CDR3 has 17 amino acids. With V trimmed by 3 bases and J by 1 base, 12 bases remained unmatched. CDR3 bases: TGTGCCAGCAGTTTTTCACCGGGACAGAAGATGTCCTACGAGCAGTACTTC. Translated: CASSFSPGQKMSYEQYF.

This clone showed up just a few times. The chain links TRBV12-3 or TRBV12-4 to TRBJ2-5, with unresolved D. V was pared by 3 bases and J by 1 base, with 6 bases between. The CDR3 contains 13 residues. The CDR3, as DNA: TGTGCCAGCAGTTTTAACAGCCAAGAGACCCAGTACTTC. This sequence encodes CASSFNSQETQYF.

The chain has TRBV6-4 and TRBJ2-1; weak D call: TRBD1 (6 bases). Germline assignment: CDR1 MRHNA and CDR2 SNTAGT. This CDR3 spans 17 amino acids. The V gene lost 2 bases and the J gene lost 7 bases, with 21 bases spanning the gap. For the CDR3, the DNA is TGTGCCAGCAGTGACACAGGGACGGTTTCGGGTGTAAATGAGCAGTTCTTC. Translated: CASSDTGTVSGVNEQFF.

The chain couples TRBV5-1 to TRBJ1-4; weak D call: TRBD1 (5 bases). This CDR3 contains 16 residues. V lost 5 bases, J lost 3 bases, and 17 bases lay in between. CDR1 is SGHRS, CDR2 YFSETQ, per germline. CDR3 bases: TGCGCCAGCAGTTTGCCGACGGGGGGAGCTAATGAAAAACTGTTTTTT. Its translation is CASSLPTGGANEKLFF.

The CDR3 coding sequence is TGTGCCAGCAGTCAGCAGGGGTCAGGCGAAAAACTGTTTTTT. This encodes CASSQQGSGEKLFF. The gene calls are TRBV6-5 and TRBJ1-4, with D perhaps TRBD1 (6 bases). This CDR3 contains 14 residues. From germline, CDR1 is MNHEY and CDR2 SVGAGI. V gave up 5 bases and J gave up 8 bases, with 15 bases separating them.

CDR3 nucleotide sequence: TGTGCCAGCAGCTTAGGGGCCCCGGGACAGGGAGATTATAATTCACCCCTCCACTTT. Its protein is CASSLGAPGQGDYNSPLHF. This chain joins TRBV7-6 and TRBJ1-6; 9 bases are a match to TRBD1. Germline V gene sequence: CDR1 SGHVS, CDR2 FNYEAQ. J gave up 4 bases and V 1 base, and 11 bases lay outside the gene matches. This CDR3 is 19 amino acids long.

The table lists this clone with a count of one. The chain uses TRBV29-1 and TRBJ2-1, with a weak D call TRBD2 (6 bases). The germline CDR1 and CDR2 sequences are SQVTM and ANQGSEA. Deletions cut 5 bases from V and 2 bases from J, with 13 bases between. This CDR3 has 14 amino acids. The chain's CDR3 is CSVKGGEAYNEQFF. Here the CDR3 DNA reads TGCAGCGTTAAGGGCGGGGAAGCCTACAATGAGCAGTTCTTC.

The CDR3 DNA sequence: TGTGCCAGCAGCTCCAAAGTCCGGGGGCATGAAAAACTGTTTTTT. Amino acid sequence: CASSSKVRGHEKLFF. The chain links TRBV7-8 to TRBJ1-4; D might be TRBD1 (6 bases). CDR3 length: 15 residues. Trimming took off 4 bases at V and 6 bases at J, with 15 bases between the two ends. Germline assignment: CDR1 SGHVS and CDR2 FQNEAQ. The full variable domain, with the rest looked up from reference TRBV7-8 and TRBJ1-4, is GAGVSQSPRYKVAKRGQDVALRCDPISGHVSLFWYQQALGQGPEFLTYFQNEAQLDKSGLPSDRFFAERPEGSVSTLKIQRTQQEDSAVYLCASSSKVRGHEKLFFGSGTQLSVL.

The genes are TRBV5-6 and TRBJ1-2; D call uncertain. In germline, CDR1 is SGHDT, CDR2 YYEEEE. V was clipped by 2 bases and J by 2 bases, with 10 bases between them. The CDR3 covers 14 residues. The CDR3 nucleotides are TGTGCCAGCAGCTTATACAGATTAAACTATGGCTACACCTTC. This sequence encodes CASSLYRLNYGYTF.